A selection of T cell receptor beta chains follows, all from one sample in a study of control samples from healthy donors and cancer patients. The method was immunoSEQ multiplex PCR; TCRdb's version includes in-frame clones alone and lacks a portion of them. The repertoire holds about 120,000 clones, with approximately 88% as singletons. The source material was blood. Receptors were obtained from a man aged 40-49 years in good health. CDR3s include the opening cysteine and the closing phenylalanine or tryptophan. The D gene is left open where the match is weak. Clone size is stated in some rows and not others, as once, few, many or a class when expanded.

clone_size j_call d_call v_call cdr3_length cdr3_nt cdr3_aa
. TRBJ1-5 . TRBV5-5 15 TGTGCCAGCAGCGGCGACAGGACTAGAGATCAGCCCCAGCATTTT CASSGDRTRDQPQHF
. TRBJ1-6 . TRBV9 16 TGTGCCAGCAGCGTAGATCCGACCATGCGGAATTCACCCCTCCACTTT CASSVDPTMRNSPLHF
once TRBJ2-7 . TRBV27 14 TGTGCCAGCGGTATTGGCGGGGCTACCTACGAGCAGTACTTC CASGIGGATYEQYF
. TRBJ2-2 TRBD1 TRBV2 16 TGTGCCAGCAGTGTCGGCCGGACAGGGACCACCGGGGAGCTGTTTTTT CASSVGRTGTTGELFF
. TRBJ1-1 TRBD1 TRBV7-8 15 TGTGCCAGCAGCTTAGAGACAGGGGTGGTTACTGAAGCTTTCTTT CASSLETGVVTEAFF
. TRBJ1-2 . TRBV12-3/TRBV12-4 13 TGTGCCAGCAGTTTAGGAAGTAGTGATGGCTACACCTTC CASSLGSSDGYTF
. TRBJ2-1 . TRBV30 11 TGTGCCTGGAGTAGGAGCAATGAGCAGTTCTTC CAWSRSNEQFF
. TRBJ2-5 . TRBV2 11 TGTGCCAGCAGTCCTGAAGAGACCCAGTACTTC CASSPEETQYF
few TRBJ1-5 TRBD1 TRBV5-6 15 TGTGCCAGCAGCCCCGGGACAGGGTGGGATCAGCCCCAGCATTTT CASSPGTGWDQPQHF
. TRBJ1-5 . TRBV24-1 16 TGTGCCACCAGTCCAAGGACAGTAACCAGCAATCAGCCCCAGCATTTT CATSPRTVTSNQPQHF
. TRBJ1-4 . TRBV3-1/TRBV3-2 14 TGTGCCAGCAGCTTTCGGGGAACTAATGAAAAACTGTTTTTT CASSFRGTNEKLFF
. TRBJ2-3 . TRBV5-1 15 TGCGCCAGCAGCCTGGGCGGTACTAGCACAGATACGCAGTATTTT CASSLGGTSTDTQYF
. TRBJ1-5 . TRBV6-5 13 TGTGCCAGCAGTCTACTGGGGGGACGGCCCCAGCATTTT CASSLLGGRPQHF
. TRBJ1-4 . TRBV3-1/TRBV3-2 15 TGTGCCAGCCGGAAGGGACGGGAATACAATGAAAAACTGTTTTTT CASRKGREYNEKLFF
. TRBJ1-1 TRBD1 TRBV19 13 TGTGCCAGTGGAACAGGGGGCGCTTTAGAAGCTTTCTTT CASGTGGALEAFF
. TRBJ2-7 . TRBV9 15 TGTGCCAGCAGCGTAGAGTTGGGATCCCCTTACGAGCAGTACTTC CASSVELGSPYEQYF